A single sample is the source of the 10 T cell receptor beta chains below, sequenced in a study of blood T cell repertoires in COVID-19. Profiled with immunoSEQ multiplex PCR; TCRdb holds only in-frame clones, not every one. The repertoire has 250,000 to 350,000 clones, around 87% of them found once; the top ten carry roughly 2.3%. Sequencing was done on a sample of peripheral blood. Every receptor here comes from a man younger than 35 with active or convalescent COVID-19.

This sequence joins TRBV10-2 and TRBJ2-2; 7 nucleotides agree with TRBD2. V lost 8 bases, J lost 7 bases, and 7 bases stayed unmatched. This CDR3 is 13 amino acids long. Germline V gene lookup returns CDR1 WSHSY and CDR2 SAAADI. The CDR3, as DNA: TGCGCCAGCGGGGAGGGGACCTACGGGGAGCTGTTTTTT. It is translated as CASGEGTYGELFF.

The chain carries TRBV6-5 and TRBJ2-7, with 10 bases identical to TRBD1. Germline V gene sequence: CDR1 MNHEY, CDR2 SVGAGI. With V trimmed by 7 bases and J by 2 bases, 8 bases remained unmatched. This CDR3 has 15 amino acids. The CDR3 nucleotides read TGTGCCAGCAACTCCGGGACAGGGGTCCCCTACGAGCAGTACTTC. Its protein is CASNSGTGVPYEQYF.

V usage is TRBV27 and J usage is TRBJ2-7, with 13 bases that match TRBD2. Trimming at V came to 0 bases and at J to 3 bases, leaving 8 bases not matched to a gene. From germline, CDR1 is MNHEY and CDR2 SMNVEV (reference sequence). CDR3 length: 18 residues. CDR3 in amino acids: CASSLSRTSGSKGYEQYF. For the CDR3, the DNA is TGTGCCAGCAGTTTATCAAGGACTAGCGGGAGTAAAGGCTACGAGCAGTACTTC.

This clone occurred once. This chain links TRBV6-5 with TRBJ2-7, with 7 bases that match TRBD1. The CDR3 consists of 14 residues. Germline CDR1 MNHEY, CDR2 SVGAGI. The ends lost 0 bases at V and 3 bases at J; junction bases unmatched: 2. The CDR3 sequence: CASSYSRTGYEQYF. The CDR3 DNA reads as TGTGCCAGCAGTTACTCAAGGACAGGCTACGAGCAGTACTTC.

The chain's CDR3 is CASSVAPYDATGIPEAFF. The CDR3 nucleotides are TGTGCCAGCAGCGTAGCTCCCTATGATGCGACAGGGATCCCTGAAGCTTTCTTT. The genes are TRBV9 and TRBJ1-1; 7 nucleotides agree with TRBD1. The CDR3 spans 18 residues. V shed 0 bases, J shed 6 bases, and the junction held 17 bases outside the gene matches. Per germline, CDR1 SGDLS and CDR2 YYNGEE.

In regard to this clone: The junction differs from germline at one of its ends, possibly a read error. V and J are TRBV15 and TRBJ1-4, with D perhaps TRBD1 (6 bases). The V gene's germline CDR1 is LNHNV and CDR2 YYDKDF (reference sequence). This CDR3 is 13 amino acids long. The CDR3 DNA sequence: TGTGCCACCAGCAGTGTAAGACCGGGACAACTGGTTTGG. Amino acid sequence: CATSSVRPGQLVW.

V and J are TRBV5-4 and TRBJ2-1; 12 bases match TRBD2. Germline V gene sequence: CDR1 SGHNT, CDR2 YYREEE (reference sequence). V lost 5 bases to trimming and J lost 8 bases; unmatched junction nucleotides: 8. CDR3 length equals 15 residues. CDR3: CASSLATSGSYEQFF. CDR3 coding DNA: TGTGCCAGCAGTCTGGCGACTAGCGGGAGCTATGAGCAGTTCTTC.

The V gene is TRBV20-1, the J gene TRBJ2-6; D gene uncertain. This CDR3 has 17 residues. V was clipped by 3 bases and J by 0 bases, with 15 bases between them. Per the germline V gene, CDR1 is DFQATT and CDR2 is SNEGSKA (reference sequence). CDR3 sequence reads: CSASGREFSSGANVLTF. CDR3 DNA sequence: TGCAGTGCTAGTGGCCGTGAGTTTAGCTCTGGGGCCAACGTCCTGACTTTC.

The chain couples TRBV27 to TRBJ1-2; TRBD1 matches 8 bases. The germline CDR1 and CDR2 sequences are MNHEY and SMNVEV (reference sequence). Trimming at V came to 5 bases and at J to 4 bases, leaving 9 bases not matched to a gene. This CDR3 is built from 15 residues. The CDR3 here is CASSPRQGISYGYTF. As DNA, the CDR3 is TGTGCCAGCAGTCCAAGACAGGGGATAAGCTATGGCTACACCTTC.

This clone showed up just once. The chain joins TRBV9 to TRBJ1-2, with D uncertain. Trimming shortened V by 4 bases and J by 9 bases, and 19 bases separated the two germline ends. Germline assignment: CDR1 SGDLS and CDR2 YYNGEE. This CDR3 has 14 amino acids. The CDR3 sequence: CASSPLPVVKSYTF. In DNA form, the CDR3 reads TGTGCCAGCAGCCCACTCCCCGTTGTGAAGAGCTACACCTTC.